A selection of T cell receptor beta chains follows, all from one sample in a study of human T cells and chemical hapten exposure. From the 5' RACE reads, TCRdb called clonotypes with MiXCR, one entry per CDR3 protein. The sample contains around 100,000 distinct CDR3 sequences, roughly a fifth of which appear only once. The receptors derive from a human donor in good health. Both conserved end residues are part of each CDR3. A D gene is named only where the DNA matches it firmly. Expanded clones get a size class; other rows say once, few or many, or leave the size out.

TRBV7-3	TRBD2	.	TRBJ2-1	CASSPDAGLPINEQFF	TGTGCCAGCAGCCCGGACGCGGGACTACCCATAAATGAGCAGTTCTTC
TRBV27	.	.	TRBJ1-5	CASSFGVPNQPQHF	TGTGCCAGCAGTTTTGGGGTCCCCAATCAGCCCCAGCATTTT
TRBV20-1	TRBD1	few	TRBJ1-1	CSAREGQGALNTEAFF	TGCAGTGCTAGAGAGGGACAGGGGGCTCTGAACACTGAAGCTTTCTTT
TRBV30	.	.	TRBJ2-3	CAWSIRETDTQYF	TGTGCCTGGAGTATACGGGAGACAGATACGCAGTATTTT
TRBV6-6	.	.	TRBJ1-2	CASSYSFSGYGYTF	TGTGCCAGCAGTTACTCGTTTTCCGGTTATGGCTACACCTTC
TRBV21-1	.	.	TRBJ1-2	CASSNPGLNGYTF	TGTGCCAGCAGCAACCCAGGTTTAAACGGCTACACCTTC
TRBV6-2/TRBV6-3	.	.	TRBJ2-5	CASSQGQETQYF	TGTGCCAGCAGCCAAGGGCAAGAGACCCAGTACTTC
TRBV5-1	TRBD1	once	TRBJ2-7	CASSSVRDRGGQYF	TGCGCCAGCAGCTCTGTCCGGGACAGGGGAGGGCAGTACTTC
TRBV29-1	.	few	TRBJ2-1	CSVEDPGEVYNEQFF	TGCAGCGTTGAAGATCCAGGGGAGGTTTACAATGAGCAGTTCTTC
TRBV28	TRBD1	many	TRBJ1-1	CASSSHGQGSPEAFF	TGTGCCAGCAGTTCCCACGGACAGGGGTCCCCTGAAGCTTTCTTT
TRBV19	.	.	TRBJ2-7	CASSKDGTDRYEQYF	TGTGCCAGTAGTAAAGACGGTACAGATAGGTACGAGCAGTACTTC
TRBV29-1	TRBD2	few	TRBJ2-1	CSVLTSGSSYNEQFF	TGCAGCGTTCTGACTAGCGGGAGCTCCTACAATGAGCAGTTCTTC
TRBV10-1	.	many	TRBJ1-1	CASVTGPSDTEAFF	TGCGCCAGCGTTACTGGACCGAGCGACACTGAAGCTTTCTTT
TRBV4-2	.	few	TRBJ2-7	CASSQVGQSYEQYF	TGTGCCAGCAGCCAAGTGGGCCAATCCTACGAGCAGTACTTC
TRBV24-1	TRBD2	few	TRBJ2-1	CATSEPGLADSYNEQFF	TGTGCCACCAGTGAACCTGGACTAGCGGACTCCTACAATGAGCAGTTCTTC
TRBV9	.	.	TRBJ2-3	CASSVGSLPDTQYF	TGTGCCAGCAGCGTAGGGTCCCTCCCAGATACGCAGTATTTT
TRBV9	TRBD2	few	TRBJ2-5	CASSVAAGGGETQYF	TGTGCCAGCAGCGTAGCAGCGGGAGGGGGGGAGACCCAGTACTTC
TRBV11-2	.	.	TRBJ1-2	CASSLDSTANYGYTF	TGTGCCAGCAGCTTAGATTCAACAGCTAACTATGGCTACACCTTC
TRBV7-2	TRBD1	.	TRBJ1-1	CASSSTGGWNTEAFF	TGTGCCAGCAGCTCGACAGGGGGCTGGAACACTGAAGCTTTCTTT
TRBV20-1	TRBD2	.	TRBJ2-7	CSARVGREWEQYF	TGCAGTGCTAGAGTCGGGCGGGAGTGGGAGCAGTACTTC
TRBV18	.	few	TRBJ1-4	CASSPQLNEKLFF	TGTGCCAGCTCACCGCAACTAAATGAAAAACTGTTTTTT
TRBV20-1	.	.	TRBJ2-6	CSARVPGANVLTF	TGCAGTGCTAGAGTTCCCGGGGCCAACGTCCTGACTTTC
TRBV28	TRBD2	.	TRBJ2-7	CASSFHLAGPSYEQYF	TGTGCCAGCAGTTTCCATCTAGCGGGTCCTTCCTACGAGCAGTACTTC
TRBV6-6	.	.	TRBJ1-2	CASRDSLGANYGYTF	TGTGCCAGCAGAGACTCCCTAGGAGCTAACTATGGCTACACCTTC
TRBV28	.	.	TRBJ2-2	CASSLKESSVLRTGELFF	TGTGCCAGCAGTTTAAAGGAGTCTTCTGTATTAAGGACCGGGGAGCTGTTTTTT
TRBV9	TRBD1	.	TRBJ2-1	CASSPGTGYNEQFF	TGTGCCAGCAGCCCCGGGACAGGCTACAATGAGCAGTTCTTC
TRBV28	TRBD1	.	TRBJ1-2	CATPTRDRVTVYTF	TGTGCCACCCCAACACGGGACAGGGTTACTGTCTACACCTTC
TRBV6-6	TRBD1	.	TRBJ1-2	CASKEGAVYGYTF	TGTGCCAGCAAAGAGGGGGCGGTCTATGGCTACACCTTC
TRBV27	.	few	TRBJ1-1	CASSLSLRTEAFF	TGTGCCAGCAGTTTATCCCTTCGCACTGAAGCTTTCTTT
TRBV29-1	.	few	TRBJ2-7	CSVAARGGPLSEQYF	TGCAGCGTTGCCGCACGAGGGGGGCCCCTTAGCGAGCAGTACTTC
TRBV5-4	.	many	TRBJ2-5	CASSSAKTERETQYF	TGTGCCAGCAGCTCCGCAAAGACAGAGAGAGAGACCCAGTACTTC
TRBV28	TRBD1	few	TRBJ2-7	CASSLTAGTGSTHF	TGTGCCAGCAGTTTAACGGCGGGGACAGGGTCTACGCACTTC
TRBV7-2	.	.	TRBJ1-4	CASSLVRVEKLFF	TGTGCCAGCAGCTTAGTCAGGGTCGAAAAACTGTTTTTT
TRBV28	.	.	TRBJ2-5	CASSLLEETQYF	TGTGCCAGCAGTTTATTAGAAGAGACCCAGTACTTC
TRBV20-1	.	few	TRBJ2-1	CSAREGVSFF	TGCAGTGCCCGAGAGGGGGTCAGTTTCTTC
TRBV29-1	.	.	TRBJ1-2	CSVEGEGYTF	TGCAGCGTTGAGGGGGAAGGCTACACCTTC
TRBV4-2	.	few	TRBJ1-4	CASSHRVRSNEKLFF	TGTGCCAGCAGCCACCGCGTACGGTCTAATGAAAAACTGTTTTTT
TRBV6-1	.	.	TRBJ1-1	CASSERQSTEAFF	TGTGCCAGCAGTGAAAGACAAAGCACTGAAGCTTTCTTT